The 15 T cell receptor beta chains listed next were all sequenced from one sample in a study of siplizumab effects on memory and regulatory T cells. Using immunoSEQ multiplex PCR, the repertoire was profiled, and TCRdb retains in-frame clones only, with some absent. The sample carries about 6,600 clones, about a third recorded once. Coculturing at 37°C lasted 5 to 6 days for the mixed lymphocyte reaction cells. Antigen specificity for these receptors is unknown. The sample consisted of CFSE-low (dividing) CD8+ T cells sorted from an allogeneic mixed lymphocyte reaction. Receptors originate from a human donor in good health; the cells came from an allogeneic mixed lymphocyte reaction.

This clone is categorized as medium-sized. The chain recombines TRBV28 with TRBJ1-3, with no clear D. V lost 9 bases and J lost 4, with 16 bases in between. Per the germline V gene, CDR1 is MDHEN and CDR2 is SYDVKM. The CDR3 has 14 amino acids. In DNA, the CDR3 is TGTGCCAGTAAACCCTCCGTCTCCGGAAACACCATATATTTT. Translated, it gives CASKPSVSGNTIYF.

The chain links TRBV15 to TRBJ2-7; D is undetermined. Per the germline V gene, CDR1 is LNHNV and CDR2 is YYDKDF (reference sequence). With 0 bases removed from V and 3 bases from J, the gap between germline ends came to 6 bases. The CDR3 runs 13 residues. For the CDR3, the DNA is TGTGCCACCAGCAGAGATCAGCGCTACGAGCAGTACTTC. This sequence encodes CATSRDQRYEQYF.

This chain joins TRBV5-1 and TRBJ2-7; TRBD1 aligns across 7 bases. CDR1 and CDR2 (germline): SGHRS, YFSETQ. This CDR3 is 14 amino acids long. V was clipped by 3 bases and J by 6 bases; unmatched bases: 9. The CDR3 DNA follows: TGCGCCAGCAGCTCTGAACAGGGGATTACCGAGCAGTACTTC. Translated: CASSSEQGITEQYF.

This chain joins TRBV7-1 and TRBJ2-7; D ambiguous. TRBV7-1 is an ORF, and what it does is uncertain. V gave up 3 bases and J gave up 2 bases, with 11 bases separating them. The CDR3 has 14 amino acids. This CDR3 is CASSSETPTYEQYF. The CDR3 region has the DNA TGTGCCAGCAGCTCGGAGACCCCGACCTACGAGCAGTACTTC.

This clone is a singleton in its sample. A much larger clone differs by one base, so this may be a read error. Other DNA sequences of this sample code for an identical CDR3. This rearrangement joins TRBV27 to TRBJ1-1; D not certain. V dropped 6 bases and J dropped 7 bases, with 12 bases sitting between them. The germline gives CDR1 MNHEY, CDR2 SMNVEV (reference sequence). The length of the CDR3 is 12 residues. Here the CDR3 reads CASSGRVNEAFF. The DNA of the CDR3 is TGTGCCAGCAGCGGACGGGTGAATGAAGCTTTCTTT.

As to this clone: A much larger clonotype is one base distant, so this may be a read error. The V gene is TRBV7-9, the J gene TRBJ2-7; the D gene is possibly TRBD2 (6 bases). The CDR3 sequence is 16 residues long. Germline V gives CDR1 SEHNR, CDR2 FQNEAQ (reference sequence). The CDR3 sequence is CASIPLEGFYSYERYF. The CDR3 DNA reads TGTGCCAGCATCCCCTTGGAGGGATTTTACTCCTACGAGCGGTACTTC.

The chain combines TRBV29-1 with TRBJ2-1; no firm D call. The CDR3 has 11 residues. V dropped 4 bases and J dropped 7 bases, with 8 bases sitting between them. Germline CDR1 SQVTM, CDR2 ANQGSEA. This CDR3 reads CSVARPNEQFF. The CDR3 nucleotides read TGCAGCGTTGCCAGACCGAATGAGCAGTTCTTC.

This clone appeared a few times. CDR3 bases: TGCAGCGTTGAGGGCAGGGAGGGCTACGAGCAGTACTTC. This encodes CSVEGREGYEQYF. The chain carries TRBV29-1 and TRBJ2-7, with TRBD2 matching 7 bases. V gave up 3 bases and J gave up 3 bases; unmatched junction bases: 5. There are 13 residues in the CDR3. Germline V CDR1 and CDR2: SQVTM, ANQGSEA.

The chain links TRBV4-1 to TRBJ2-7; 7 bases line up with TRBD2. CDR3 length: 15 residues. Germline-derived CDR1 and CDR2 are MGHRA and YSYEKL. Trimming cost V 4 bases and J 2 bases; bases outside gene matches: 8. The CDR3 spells CASSRGGGGTYEQYF. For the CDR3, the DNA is TGCGCCAGCAGCCGGGGCGGGGGAGGGACCTACGAGCAGTACTTC.

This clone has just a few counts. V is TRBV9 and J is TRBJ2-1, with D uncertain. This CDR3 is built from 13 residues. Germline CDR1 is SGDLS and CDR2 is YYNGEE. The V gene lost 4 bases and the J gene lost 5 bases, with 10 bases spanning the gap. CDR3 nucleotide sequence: TGTGCCAGCAGCCCCGATGGGCACAATGAGCAGTTCTTC. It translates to CASSPDGHNEQFF.

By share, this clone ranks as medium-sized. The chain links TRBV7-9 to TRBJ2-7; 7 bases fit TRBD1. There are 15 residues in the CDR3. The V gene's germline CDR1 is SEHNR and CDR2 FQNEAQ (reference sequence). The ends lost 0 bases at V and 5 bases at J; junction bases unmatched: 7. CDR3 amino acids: CASSLALGQWDEQYF. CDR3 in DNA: TGTGCCAGCAGCTTAGCCCTGGGACAGTGGGACGAGCAGTACTTC.

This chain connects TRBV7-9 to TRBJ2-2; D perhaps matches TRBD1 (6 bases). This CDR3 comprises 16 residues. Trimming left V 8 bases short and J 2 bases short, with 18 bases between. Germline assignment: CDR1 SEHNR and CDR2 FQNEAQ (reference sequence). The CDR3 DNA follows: TGTGCCAGCCACAAGGTCGGACAGACTAACACCGGGGAGCTGTTTTTT. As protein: CASHKVGQTNTGELFF.

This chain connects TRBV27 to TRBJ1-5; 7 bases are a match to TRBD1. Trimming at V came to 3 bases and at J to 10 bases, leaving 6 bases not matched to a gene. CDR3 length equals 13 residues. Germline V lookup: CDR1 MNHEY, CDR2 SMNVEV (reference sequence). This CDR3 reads CASSFHRGSPQHF. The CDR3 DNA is TGTGCCAGCAGTTTCCACAGGGGTTCTCCCCAGCATTTT.

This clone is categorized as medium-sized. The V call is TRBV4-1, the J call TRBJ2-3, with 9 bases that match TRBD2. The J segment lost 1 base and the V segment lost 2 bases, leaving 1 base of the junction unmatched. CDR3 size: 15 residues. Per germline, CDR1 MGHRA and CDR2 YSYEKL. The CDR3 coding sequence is TGCGCCAGCAGCCAATTAGCGGGAGGCACAGATACGCAGTATTTT. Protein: CASSQLAGGTDTQYF.

The CDR3 here is CASSFGGRNTEAFF. In DNA form, the CDR3 reads TGTGCCAGCAGTTTTGGGGGTCGGAACACTGAAGCTTTCTTT. J is TRBJ1-1 and V is TRBV27, with a possible D match to TRBD1 (5 bases). The CDR3 loop spans 14 amino acids. Trimming took off 3 bases at V and 1 base at J, with 9 bases between the two ends. Germline-derived CDR1 and CDR2 are MNHEY and SMNVEV (reference sequence).